These 4 T cell receptor beta chains were sequenced from one sample in a study of T cell changes during pregnancy in multiple sclerosis. Libraries were prepared by immunoSEQ multiplex PCR; TCRdb keeps only in-frame clonotypes and omits some of them. Among around 61,000 clones listed, around nine tenths were seen once. The source material was peripheral blood from another person, used as feeder cells. The receptors were gathered from a human donor whose cells served as feeder cells for cultures in a pregnancy study.

CDR3 loop: CASSISGVSYNEQFF. Here the CDR3 DNA reads TGTGCCAGCAGCATCTCAGGAGTCTCCTACAATGAGCAGTTCTTC. The chain has TRBV7-6 and TRBJ2-1; D is unresolved. CDR3 length: 15 amino acids. Germline CDR1 and CDR2: SGHVS and FNYEAQ. Trimming removed 5 bases at V and 0 bases at J, with 11 bases between.

The genes are TRBV7-6 and TRBJ2-5; no firm D call. The CDR3 has 13 residues. V dropped 2 bases and J dropped 0 bases, with 4 bases sitting between them. Per the germline V gene, CDR1 is SGHVS and CDR2 is FNYEAQ. The CDR3, as DNA: TGTGCCAGCAGCTTAACCCACCAAGAGACCCAGTACTTC. Translating gives CASSLTHQETQYF. The whole variable domain, remainder taken from reference TRBV7-6 and TRBJ2-5, is GAGVSQSPRYKVTKRGQDVALRCDPISGHVSLYWYRQALGQGPEFLTYFNYEAQQDKSGLPNDRFSAERPEGSISTLTIQRTEQRDSAMYRCASSLTHQETQYFGPGTRLLVL.

This rearrangement joins TRBV7-2 to TRBJ1-5; D is unresolved. Germline V gives CDR1 SGHTA, CDR2 FQGNSA. The CDR3 consists of 16 residues. The V gene lost 3 bases and the J gene lost 4 bases, with 16 bases spanning the gap. For the CDR3, the DNA is TGTGCCAGCAGCTTTCAAGCGGGAGGGAGGAATCAGCCCCAGCATTTT. The encoded protein is CASSFQAGGRNQPQHF. The full variable domain, completed using reference TRBV7-2 and TRBJ1-5, is GAGVSQSPSNKVTEKGKDVELRCDPISGHTALYWYRQSLGQGLEFLIYFQGNSAPDKSGLPSDRFSAERTGGSVSTLTIQRTQQEDSAVYLCASSFQAGGRNQPQHFGDGTRLSIL.

The chain employs TRBV6-4 and TRBJ2-3; 9 nucleotides align to TRBD2. V shed 2 bases, J shed 2 bases, and the junction held 2 bases outside the gene matches. Germline V gene data show CDR1 as MRHNA and CDR2 as SNTAGT. This CDR3 has 15 residues. CDR3 DNA sequence: TGTGCCAGCAGTGACGGCGGGAGGGCCACAGATACGCAGTATTTT. It yields the protein CASSDGGRATDTQYF.